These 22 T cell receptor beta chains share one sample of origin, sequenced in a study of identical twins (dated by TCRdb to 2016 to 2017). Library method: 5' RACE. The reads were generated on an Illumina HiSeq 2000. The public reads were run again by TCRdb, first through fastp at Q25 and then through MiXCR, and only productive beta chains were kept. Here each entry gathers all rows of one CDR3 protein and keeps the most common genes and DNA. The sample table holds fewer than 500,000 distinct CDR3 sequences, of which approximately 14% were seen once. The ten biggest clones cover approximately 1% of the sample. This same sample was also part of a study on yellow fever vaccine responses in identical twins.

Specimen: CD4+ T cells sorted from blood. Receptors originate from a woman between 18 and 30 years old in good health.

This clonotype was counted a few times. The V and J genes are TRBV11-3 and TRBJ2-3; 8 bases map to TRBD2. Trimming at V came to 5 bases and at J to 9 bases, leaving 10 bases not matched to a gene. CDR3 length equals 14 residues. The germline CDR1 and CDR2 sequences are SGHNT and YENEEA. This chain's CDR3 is CASSPDPRGGTQYF. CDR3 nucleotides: TGTGCCAGCAGCCCCGACCCCCGGGGGGGGACGCAGTATTTT.

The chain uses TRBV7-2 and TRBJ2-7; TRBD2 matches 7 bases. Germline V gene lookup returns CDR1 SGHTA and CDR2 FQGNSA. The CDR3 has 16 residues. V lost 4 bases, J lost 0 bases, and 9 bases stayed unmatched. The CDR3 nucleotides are TGTGCCAGCAGCTCCCGGGGAGGGAAGAGCTCCTACGAGCAGTACTTC. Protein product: CASSSRGGKSSYEQYF. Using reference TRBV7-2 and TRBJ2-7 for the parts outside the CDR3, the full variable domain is GAGVSQSPSNKVTEKGKDVELRCDPISGHTALYWYRQSLGQGLEFLIYFQGNSAPDKSGLPSDRFSAERTGGSVSTLTIQRTQQEDSAVYLCASSSRGGKSSYEQYFGPGTRLTVT.

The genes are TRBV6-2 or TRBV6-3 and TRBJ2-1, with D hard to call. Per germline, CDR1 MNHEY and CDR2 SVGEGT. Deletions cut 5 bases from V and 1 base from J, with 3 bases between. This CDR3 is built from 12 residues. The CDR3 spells CASSDSYNEQFF. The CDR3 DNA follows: TGTGCCAGCAGTGATTCCTACAATGAGCAGTTCTTC.

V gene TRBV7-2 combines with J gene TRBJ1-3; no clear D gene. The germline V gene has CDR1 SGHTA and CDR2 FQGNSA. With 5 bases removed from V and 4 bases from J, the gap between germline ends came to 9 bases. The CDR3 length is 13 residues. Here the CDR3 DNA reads TGTGCCAGCAGCCGAAGTCGCGGAAACACCATATATTTT. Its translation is CASSRSRGNTIYF. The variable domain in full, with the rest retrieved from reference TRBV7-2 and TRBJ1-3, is GAGVSQSPSNKVTEKGKDVELRCDPISGHTALYWYRQSLGQGLEFLIYFQGNSAPDKSGLPSDRFSAERTGGSVSTLTIQRTQQEDSAVYLCASSRSRGNTIYFGEGSWLTVV.

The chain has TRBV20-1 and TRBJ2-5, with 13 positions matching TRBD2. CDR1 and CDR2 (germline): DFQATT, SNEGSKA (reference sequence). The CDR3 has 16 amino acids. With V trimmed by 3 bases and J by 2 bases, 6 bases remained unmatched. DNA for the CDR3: TGCAGTGCTAGTACTCAGACTAGCGGGGGGCAAGAGACCCAGTACTTC. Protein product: CSASTQTSGGQETQYF.

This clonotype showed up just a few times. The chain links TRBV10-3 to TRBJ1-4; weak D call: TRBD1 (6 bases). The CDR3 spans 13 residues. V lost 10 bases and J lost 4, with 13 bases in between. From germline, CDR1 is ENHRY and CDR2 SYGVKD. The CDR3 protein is CATTWGLNEKLFF. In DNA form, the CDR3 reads TGTGCCACCACATGGGGGCTTAATGAAAAACTGTTTTTT.

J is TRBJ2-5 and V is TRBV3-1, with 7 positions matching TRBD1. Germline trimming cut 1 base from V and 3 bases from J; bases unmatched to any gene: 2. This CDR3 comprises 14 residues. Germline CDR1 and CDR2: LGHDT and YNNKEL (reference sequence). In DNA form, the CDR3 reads TGTGCCAGCAGCCAAGCCGGACAGGAAGAGACCCAGTACTTC. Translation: CASSQAGQEETQYF.

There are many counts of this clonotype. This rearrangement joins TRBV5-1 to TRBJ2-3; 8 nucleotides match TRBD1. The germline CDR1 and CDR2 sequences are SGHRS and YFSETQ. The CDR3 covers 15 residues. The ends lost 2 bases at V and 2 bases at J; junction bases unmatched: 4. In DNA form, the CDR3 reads TGCGCCAGCAGCTTCCAGGGGGCGAACACAGATACGCAGTATTTT. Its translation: CASSFQGANTDTQYF.

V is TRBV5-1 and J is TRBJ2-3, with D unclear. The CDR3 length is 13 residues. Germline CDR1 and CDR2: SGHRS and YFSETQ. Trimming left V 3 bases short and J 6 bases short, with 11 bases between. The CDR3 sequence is CASSSLTSDTQYF. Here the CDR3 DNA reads TGCGCCAGCAGCTCATTGACCTCGGATACGCAGTATTTT.

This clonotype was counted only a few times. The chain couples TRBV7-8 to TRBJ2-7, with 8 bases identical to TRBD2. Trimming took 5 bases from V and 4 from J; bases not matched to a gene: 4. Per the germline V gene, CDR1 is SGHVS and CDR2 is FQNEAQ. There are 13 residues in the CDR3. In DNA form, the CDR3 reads TGTGCCAGCAGCCACGGGGGGGCGTACGAGCAGTACTTC. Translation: CASSHGGAYEQYF.

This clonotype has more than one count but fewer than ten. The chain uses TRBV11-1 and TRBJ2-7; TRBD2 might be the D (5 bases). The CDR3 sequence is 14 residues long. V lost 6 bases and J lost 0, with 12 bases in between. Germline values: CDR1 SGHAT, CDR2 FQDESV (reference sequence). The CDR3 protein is CASSWERSSYEQYF. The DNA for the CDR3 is TGTGCCAGCAGTTGGGAGAGAAGCTCCTACGAGCAGTACTTC.

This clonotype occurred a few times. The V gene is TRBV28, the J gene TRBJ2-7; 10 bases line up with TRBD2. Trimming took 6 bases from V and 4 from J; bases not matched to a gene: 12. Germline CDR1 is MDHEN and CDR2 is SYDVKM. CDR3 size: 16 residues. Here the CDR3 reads CASSLIRLAGVYEQYF. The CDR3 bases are TGTGCCAGCAGCCTCATTCGCCTAGCGGGAGTATACGAGCAGTACTTC. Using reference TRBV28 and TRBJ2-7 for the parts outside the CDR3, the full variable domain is DVKVTQSSRYLVKRTGEKVFLECVQDMDHENMFWYRQDPGLGLRLIYFSYDVKMKEKGDIPEGYSVSREKKERFSLILESASTNQTSMYLCASSLIRLAGVYEQYFGPGTRLTVT.

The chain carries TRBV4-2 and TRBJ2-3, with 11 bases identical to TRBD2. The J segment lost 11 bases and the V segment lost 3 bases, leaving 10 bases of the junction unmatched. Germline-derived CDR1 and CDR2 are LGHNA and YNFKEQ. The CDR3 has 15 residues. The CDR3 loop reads CASSQEGTSGGGQYF. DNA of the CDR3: TGTGCCAGCAGCCAGGAAGGGACTAGCGGAGGTGGGCAGTATTTT.

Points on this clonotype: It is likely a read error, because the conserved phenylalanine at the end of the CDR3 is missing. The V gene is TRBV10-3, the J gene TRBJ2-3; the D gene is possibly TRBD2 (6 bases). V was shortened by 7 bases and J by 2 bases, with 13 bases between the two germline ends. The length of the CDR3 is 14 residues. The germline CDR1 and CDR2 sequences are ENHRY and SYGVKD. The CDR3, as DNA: TGTGCCATCAAGGCTAGCGCCTTCACAGATACGCAGTATTTA. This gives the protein CAIKASAFTDTQYL.

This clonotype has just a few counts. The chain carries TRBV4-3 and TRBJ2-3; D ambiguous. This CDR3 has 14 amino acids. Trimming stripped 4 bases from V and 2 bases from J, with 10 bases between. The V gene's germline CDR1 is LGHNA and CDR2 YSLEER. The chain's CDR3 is CASSPTQTTDTQYF. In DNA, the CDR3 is TGCGCCAGCAGCCCCACCCAGACCACAGATACGCAGTATTTT.

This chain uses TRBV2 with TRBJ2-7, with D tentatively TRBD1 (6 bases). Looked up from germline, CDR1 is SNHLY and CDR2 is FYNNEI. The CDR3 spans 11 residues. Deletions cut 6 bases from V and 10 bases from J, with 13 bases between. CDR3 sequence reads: CASRRPGDQYF. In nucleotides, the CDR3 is TGTGCCAGCAGACGACCAGGGGACCAGTACTTC. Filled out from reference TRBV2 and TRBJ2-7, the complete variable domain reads EPEVTQTPSHQVTQMGQEVILRCVPISNHLYFYWYRQILGQKVEFLVSFYNNEISEKSEIFDDQFSVERPDGSNFTLKIRSTKLEDSAMYFCASRRPGDQYFGPGTRLTVT.

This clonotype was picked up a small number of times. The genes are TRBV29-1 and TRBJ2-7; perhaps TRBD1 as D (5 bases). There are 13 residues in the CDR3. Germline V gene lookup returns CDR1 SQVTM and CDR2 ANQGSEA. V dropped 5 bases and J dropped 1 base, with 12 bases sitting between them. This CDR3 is CSVTGRVSYEQYF. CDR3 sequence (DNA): TGCAGCGTTACAGGACGAGTATCCTACGAGCAGTACTTC.

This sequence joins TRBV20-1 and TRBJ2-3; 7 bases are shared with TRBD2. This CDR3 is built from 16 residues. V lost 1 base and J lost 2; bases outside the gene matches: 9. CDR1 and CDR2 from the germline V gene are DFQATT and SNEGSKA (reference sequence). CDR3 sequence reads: CSARVKRDWYTDTQYF. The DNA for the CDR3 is TGCAGTGCTAGAGTCAAGCGGGACTGGTACACAGATACGCAGTATTTT.

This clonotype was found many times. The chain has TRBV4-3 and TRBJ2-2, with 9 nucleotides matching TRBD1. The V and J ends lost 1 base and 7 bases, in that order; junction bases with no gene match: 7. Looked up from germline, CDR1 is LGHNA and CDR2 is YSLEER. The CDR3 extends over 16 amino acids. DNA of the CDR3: TGCGCCAGCAGCCAAGGCCCGGGACAGGGAAGCGGGGAGCTGTTTTTT. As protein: CASSQGPGQGSGELFF.

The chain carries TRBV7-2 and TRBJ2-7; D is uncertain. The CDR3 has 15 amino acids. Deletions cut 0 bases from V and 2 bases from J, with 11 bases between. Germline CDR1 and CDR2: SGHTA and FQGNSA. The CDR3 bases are TGTGCCAGCAGCTTAGCAGTGACCCCTACCTACGAGCAGTACTTC. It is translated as CASSLAVTPTYEQYF. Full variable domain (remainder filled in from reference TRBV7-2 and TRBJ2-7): GAGVSQSPSNKVTEKGKDVELRCDPISGHTALYWYRQSLGQGLEFLIYFQGNSAPDKSGLPSDRFSAERTGGSVSTLTIQRTQQEDSAVYLCASSLAVTPTYEQYFGPGTRLTVT.

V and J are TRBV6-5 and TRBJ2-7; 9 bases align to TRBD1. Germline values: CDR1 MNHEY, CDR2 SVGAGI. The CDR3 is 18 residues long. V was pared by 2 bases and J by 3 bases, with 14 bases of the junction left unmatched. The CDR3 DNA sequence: TGTGCCAGCAGTTACATCGGGTTGTCTGGGACAGGGCTCTACGAGCAGTACTTC. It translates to CASSYIGLSGTGLYEQYF.

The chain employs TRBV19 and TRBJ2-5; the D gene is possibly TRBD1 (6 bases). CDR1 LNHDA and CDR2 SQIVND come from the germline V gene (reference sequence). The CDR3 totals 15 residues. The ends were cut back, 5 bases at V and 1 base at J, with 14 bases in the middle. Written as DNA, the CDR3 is TGTGCCAGTAGTCCACGGACGACAGGCCAAGAGACCCAGTACTTC. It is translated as CASSPRTTGQETQYF. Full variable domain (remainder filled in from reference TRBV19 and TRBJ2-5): DGGITQSPKYLFRKEGQNVTLSCEQNLNHDAMYWYRQDPGQGLRLIYYSQIVNDFQKGDIAEGYSVSREKKESFPLTVTSAQKNPTAFYLCASSPRTTGQETQYFGPGTRLLVL.